A selection of T cell receptor beta chains follows, all from one sample in a study of T cells in Graves' hyperthyroidism and ophthalmopathy. TCRdb ran MiXCR on the multiplex PCR reads and lists one entry per CDR3 protein. The sample has some 210,000 distinct CDR3 sequences; more than 15% are singletons. What was sequenced was blood. Receptor source: a man aged 50 or older with Graves' hyperthyroidism. CDR3s include the opening cysteine and the closing phenylalanine or tryptophan. A D gene is named only where the DNA matches it firmly. Size is omitted from some rows. Given values are once, few, many or a class for expanded clones.

cdr3_aa,cdr3_nt,j_call,clone_size,d_call,v_call
CSARAGIPGQPQHF,TGCAGTGCTAGAGCGGGCATCCCAGGGCAGCCCCAGCATTTT,TRBJ1-5,.,.,TRBV20-1
CASSFPGTGGVWTSGRWDEQFF,TGTGCCAGCAGCTTTCCCGGGACAGGGGGCGTTTGGACTAGCGGGAGGTGGGATGAGCAGTTCTTC,TRBJ2-1,.,TRBD2,TRBV7-2
CASSLSVETQYF,TGTGCCAGCAGCCTTAGCGTCGAGACCCAGTACTTC,TRBJ2-5,many,.,TRBV3-1
CASSEQLAGDLETQYF,TGTGCCAGCAGCGAACAACTAGCGGGGGACCTAGAGACCCAGTACTTC,TRBJ2-5,many,TRBD2,TRBV11-2
CASSIKIQDPYGYTF,TGTGCCAGCAGTATCAAGATTCAAGACCCCTATGGCTACACCTTC,TRBJ1-2,many,.,TRBV6-1
CSVEAGEYEQYF,TGCAGCGTTGAAGCTGGGGAATACGAGCAGTACTTC,TRBJ2-7,many,.,TRBV29-1
CASRIGPSTDTQYF,TGTGCCAGCCGCATTGGACCGAGCACAGATACGCAGTATTTT,TRBJ2-3,.,.,TRBV7-2
CSLKGSQETQYF,TGCAGCCTAAAAGGCAGCCAAGAGACCCAGTACTTC,TRBJ2-5,.,.,TRBV20-1
CASRRILAGGPRDTDTQYF,TGTGCCAGCAGGCGCATCCTAGCGGGAGGCCCCAGAGACACAGATACGCAGTATTTT,TRBJ2-3,few,TRBD2,TRBV5-4
CSATGRFTDTQYF,TGCAGTGCTACCGGGAGGTTCACAGATACGCAGTATTTT,TRBJ2-3,many,TRBD2,TRBV20-1
CASSFVGNYREKLFF,TGTGCCAGCAGTTTTGTGGGTAATTACAGGGAAAAACTGTTTTTT,TRBJ1-4,many,.,TRBV28
CASRPRGSANQPQHF,TGTGCCAGCAGGCCCAGGGGGTCAGCGAATCAGCCCCAGCATTTT,TRBJ1-5,.,TRBD1,TRBV6-2/TRBV6-3